The entry below describes one T cell receptor beta chain. Germline CDR1 reads LNHNV; CDR2 reads YYDKDF (reference sequence). The V end was cut by 3 bases, the J end by 6 bases, with 17 bases between. The CDR3 covers 15 residues. This sample is drawn from a study of OX40 agonist ivuxolimab in advanced cancers. The table came from immunoSEQ multiplex PCR; TCRdb's copy has only in-frame clones and leaves some out. The sample shows 55,000 to 75,000 clones, just under 85% of them seen only once. The receptor's source is an adult with an advanced solid tumor such as melanoma, head and neck, liver or kidney cancer. Sequencing was performed on CD4+ or CD8+ T cells sorted from blood, taken in a trial of the OX40 agonist ivuxolimab. The V gene is TRBV15, the J gene TRBJ1-2; a weak D match, TRBD1 (5 bases). CDR3 amino acids: CATSSGGARSHGYTF. The CDR3 nucleotides are TGTGCCACCAGCAGCGGGGGTGCCCGCTCGCATGGCTACACCTTC.